The sequence of this T cell receptor beta chain was determined in a study of blood T cell repertoires in COVID-19. Study as a whole: Sites in the United States, Italy and Spain provided acute and convalescent COVID-19 samples. Sources were T cells, B-cell-depleted T cells, or PBMCs; the material itself was cDNA or gDNA.

Authors' analysis steps: It was from reference gene primer amplification that nucleated cell counts were estimated. Generated by immunoSEQ multiplex PCR, the TCRdb table keeps only in-frame clones and is missing some. V and J calls and clone size are those listed in that table; D and trimming were worked out from the DNA. Of 200,000 to 300,000 clones listed, over 80% are singletons. The source of this sequence is a woman aged 55-69 years with active or convalescent COVID-19. The specimen was peripheral blood.

The CDR3 here is CASSSIDEQFF. The CDR3 DNA sequence: TGTGCCAGCAGCTCCATTGATGAGCAGTTCTTC. This chain connects TRBV7-9 to TRBJ2-1; no reliable D call. V was pared by 4 bases and J by 8 bases, with 6 bases between. The germline V gene encodes CDR1 SEHNR and CDR2 FQNEAQ (reference sequence). The CDR3 is 11 residues long.